The rows below give T cell receptor beta chains drawn from one sample of a study of preoperative IRX-2 immunotherapy in early breast cancer. The method was immunoSEQ multiplex PCR; TCRdb's version includes in-frame clones alone and lacks a portion of them. The sample has more than 50,000 clones; roughly 95% are singletons. The sample was acquired from a patient treated with IRX-2 immunotherapy. These receptor sequences come from a human donor with breast cancer. Each CDR3 is given with its conserved first and last residue. The D gene is left open where the match is weak.

j_call d_call v_call cdr3_aa cdr3_nt
TRBJ2-6 TRBD1 TRBV5-1 CASSKGAFSGANVLTF TGCGCCAGCAGCAAGGGGGCCTTCTCTGGGGCCAACGTCCTGACTTTC
TRBJ1-2 . TRBV27 CASSFAGAIYGYTF TGTGCCAGCAGTTTTGCAGGGGCGATCTATGGCTACACCTTC
TRBJ2-5 . TRBV19 CASSIRDPWGQETQYF TGTGCCAGTAGTATAAGGGACCCATGGGGCCAAGAGACCCAGTACTTC
TRBJ1-5 . TRBV19 CASSIGPGKNFNQPQHF TGTGCCAGTAGTATCGGGCCGGGAAAAAACTTCAATCAGCCCCAGCATTTT
TRBJ2-7 . TRBV4-3 CASSQIQGSYEQYF TGCGCCAGCAGCCAAATCCAGGGGTCCTACGAGCAGTACTTC
TRBJ1-1 . TRBV9 CASSPFGILNTEAFF TGTGCCAGCAGCCCCTTTGGGATCTTGAACACTGAAGCTTTCTTT
TRBJ2-7 . TRBV5-1 CASSPKWGDSYEQYF TGCGCCAGCAGTCCTAAGTGGGGCGACTCCTACGAGCAGTACTTC
TRBJ1-2 TRBD1 TRBV27 CASSPFPGTGDGYTF TGTGCCAGCAGTCCCTTTCCCGGGACAGGCGATGGCTACACCTTC
TRBJ1-2 . TRBV27 CASRGGYGYTF TGTGCCAGCAGAGGGGGCTATGGCTACACCTTC
TRBJ2-5 . TRBV25-1 CASTPDTALTQYF TGTGCCAGCACTCCGGACACCGCCTTGACCCAGTACTTC